This T cell receptor beta chain was documented in a study of T cell repertoires in cytomegalovirus infection. Across the study: From public TCR beta signatures came an indication of both CMV infection and matching HLA type. Study results and limitations: Dominating the ex vivo response were HLA-C-restricted CMV-specific TCR beta clonotypes.

TCRdb processed the reads anew with MiXCR; each CDR3 protein has one entry. Of roughly 800,000 distinct CDR3 sequences listed, 29% are singletons. Regarding this clonotype: Its specificity is not known.

V was shortened by 4 bases and J by 8 bases, with 11 bases between the two germline ends. Germline V gives CDR1 SEHNR, CDR2 FQNEAQ (reference sequence). The CDR3 loop spans 12 amino acids. The sample in question was cultured CD8+ T cells from PBMCs, obtained from culture after CMV antigen stimulation. The chain uses TRBV7-9 and TRBJ1-2; D is unresolved. This TCR came from a human donor in good health (CMV status not recorded). Some clones in this sample may be carry-over from other donors' samples. The CDR3 sequence: CASSWKVSGYTF. Here the CDR3 DNA reads TGTGCCAGCAGCTGGAAGGTTTCGGGCTACACCTTC.